The rows below give T cell receptor beta chains drawn from one sample of a study of blood T cell repertoires in COVID-19. The repertoire was sequenced with immunoSEQ multiplex PCR; TCRdb's copy has only in-frame clones and lacks some. The sample shows fewer than 110,000 clones, 90% to 95% of them seen only once. The sample consisted of peripheral blood. The origin of the receptors is a man aged 50-60 years with acute or convalescent COVID-19. The CDR3 runs from the conserved cysteine through the conserved F or W. D genes are given only for firm matches.

j_gene: TRBJ1-1
v_gene: TRBV5-5
d_gene: .
CDR3nt: TGTGCCAGCAGCCCCAGCGGGACACCGAACACTGAAGCTTTCTTT
CDR3aa: CASSPSGTPNTEAFF

j_gene: TRBJ2-5
v_gene: TRBV7-2
d_gene: .
CDR3nt: TGTGCCAGCAGCCGGGGGTTTGGCGAGACCCAGTACTTC
CDR3aa: CASSRGFGETQYF

j_gene: TRBJ2-3
v_gene: TRBV5-4
d_gene: .
CDR3nt: TGTGCCAGCAGCTCCTCGCCAGCGTCTGCAAGCTCAGATACGCAGTATTTT
CDR3aa: CASSSSPASASSDTQYF

j_gene: TRBJ1-6
v_gene: TRBV9
d_gene: .
CDR3nt: TGTGCTTCGGGCAGGGTTGATTCACCCCTCCACTTT
CDR3aa: CASGRVDSPLHF

j_gene: TRBJ2-3
v_gene: TRBV2
d_gene: TRBD1
CDR3nt: TGTGCCAGCAGTCGGACAGGACAAGATACGCAGTATTTT
CDR3aa: CASSRTGQDTQYF

j_gene: TRBJ2-7
v_gene: TRBV28
d_gene: .
CDR3nt: TGTGCCAGCAGTCCGTCGGGCTACGAGCAGTACTTC
CDR3aa: CASSPSGYEQYF

j_gene: TRBJ2-5
v_gene: TRBV5-4
d_gene: TRBD2
CDR3nt: TGTGCCAGCAGCTCGGGACTAGAGGAGACCCAGTACTTC
CDR3aa: CASSSGLEETQYF

j_gene: TRBJ2-3
v_gene: TRBV28
d_gene: TRBD2
CDR3nt: TGTGCCAGCAGTTTAAGCGGGGCAGATACGCAGTATTTT
CDR3aa: CASSLSGADTQYF

j_gene: TRBJ2-7
v_gene: TRBV10-3
d_gene: TRBD2
CDR3nt: TGTGCCATCAGAGATAGCGGGGGGCTTACCTACGAGCAGTACTTC
CDR3aa: CAIRDSGGLTYEQYF

j_gene: TRBJ2-7
v_gene: TRBV11-2
d_gene: .
CDR3nt: TGTGCCAGCAGCTCCTCCGGGTACGAGCAGTACTTC
CDR3aa: CASSSSGYEQYF

j_gene: TRBJ2-2
v_gene: TRBV7-6
d_gene: .
CDR3nt: TGTGCCAGCAGAAAGAGTCGGGGGGCGGACGGGGAGCTGTTTTTT
CDR3aa: CASRKSRGADGELFF

j_gene: TRBJ1-3
v_gene: TRBV15
d_gene: TRBD1
CDR3nt: TGTGCCACCAGCAGAGATCAGGGGGGTGGAAACACCATATATTTT
CDR3aa: CATSRDQGGGNTIYF

j_gene: TRBJ2-7
v_gene: TRBV18
d_gene: .
CDR3nt: TGTGCCAGCTCACCATTTAGGCAGGGCGGCGAGCAGTACTTC
CDR3aa: CASSPFRQGGEQYF

j_gene: TRBJ1-2
v_gene: TRBV27
d_gene: .
CDR3nt: TGTGCCAGCAGTCTTGGGAGGGGCGCGGGCTATGGCTACACCTTC
CDR3aa: CASSLGRGAGYGYTF

j_gene: TRBJ1-1
v_gene: TRBV6-1
d_gene: .
CDR3nt: TGTGCCAGCAGTGAAGGTGGGGGCGGACCTCCCGGAGCTTTCTTT
CDR3aa: CASSEGGGGPPGAFF

j_gene: TRBJ2-1
v_gene: TRBV5-1
d_gene: .
CDR3nt: TGCGCCAGCAGCTTGGTTCAAGGGGGGGCCGATGAGCAGTTCTTC
CDR3aa: CASSLVQGGADEQFF

j_gene: TRBJ2-1
v_gene: TRBV27
d_gene: TRBD2
CDR3nt: TGTGCCAGCAGTTTGCGGGGACTAACCTACAATGAGCAGTTCTTC
CDR3aa: CASSLRGLTYNEQFF

j_gene: TRBJ1-1
v_gene: TRBV3-1/TRBV3-2
d_gene: .
CDR3nt: TGTGCCAGCAGCCAAGGTCTCGGTTTCGGGAACACTGAAGCTTTCTTT
CDR3aa: CASSQGLGFGNTEAFF

j_gene: TRBJ1-1
v_gene: TRBV5-8
d_gene: .
CDR3nt: TGTGCCAGCAGCTCCCCTGGCCTAGGACAGTGGAACACTGAAGCTTTCTTT
CDR3aa: CASSSPGLGQWNTEAFF

j_gene: TRBJ1-4
v_gene: TRBV7-9
d_gene: .
CDR3nt: TGTGCCAGCAGCTTAGAAGAGGCAACTAATGAAAAACTGTTTTTT
CDR3aa: CASSLEEATNEKLFF

j_gene: TRBJ1-1
v_gene: TRBV2
d_gene: .
CDR3nt: TGTGCCAGCAGGCGGGTAATGAACACTGAAGCTTTCTTT
CDR3aa: CASRRVMNTEAFF

j_gene: TRBJ1-1
v_gene: TRBV7-2
d_gene: .
CDR3nt: TGTGCCAGCAGCTTAGTGTCAGGCTCGGGAACTGAAGCTTTCTTT
CDR3aa: CASSLVSGSGTEAFF

j_gene: TRBJ2-7
v_gene: TRBV7-6
d_gene: TRBD2
CDR3nt: TGTGCCAGCAGCTTAATGGCTAGCGGGGGGCTCAGCTCCTACGAGCAGTACTTC
CDR3aa: CASSLMASGGLSSYEQYF

j_gene: TRBJ2-6
v_gene: TRBV2
d_gene: TRBD1
CDR3nt: TGTGCCAGCAGTCCGGGACAGGGGGTTTTTACGCCCAACGTCCTGACTTTC
CDR3aa: CASSPGQGVFTPNVLTF

j_gene: TRBJ1-5
v_gene: TRBV4-1
d_gene: .
CDR3nt: TGCGCTAAAGGGGGTACTTTCAATCAGCCCCAGCATTTT
CDR3aa: CAKGGTFNQPQHF

j_gene: TRBJ2-4
v_gene: TRBV5-1
d_gene: .
CDR3nt: TGCGCCAGCAGCTTGACGGTTACGGCCAAAAACATTCAGTACTTC
CDR3aa: CASSLTVTAKNIQYF